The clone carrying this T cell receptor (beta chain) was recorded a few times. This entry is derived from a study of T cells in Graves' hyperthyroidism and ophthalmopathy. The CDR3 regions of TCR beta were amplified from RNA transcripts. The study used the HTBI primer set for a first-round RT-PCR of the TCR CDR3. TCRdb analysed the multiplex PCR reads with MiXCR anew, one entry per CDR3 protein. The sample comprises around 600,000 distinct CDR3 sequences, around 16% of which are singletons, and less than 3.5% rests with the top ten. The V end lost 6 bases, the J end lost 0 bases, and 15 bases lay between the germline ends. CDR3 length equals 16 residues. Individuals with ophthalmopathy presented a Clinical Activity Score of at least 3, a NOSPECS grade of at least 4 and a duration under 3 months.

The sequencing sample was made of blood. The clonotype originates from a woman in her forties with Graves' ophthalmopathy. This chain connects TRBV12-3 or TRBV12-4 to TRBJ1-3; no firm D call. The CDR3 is CASSRQGRTSGNTIYF. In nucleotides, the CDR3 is TGTGCCAGCAGCCGCCAAGGCCGGACCTCTGGAAACACCATATATTTT.